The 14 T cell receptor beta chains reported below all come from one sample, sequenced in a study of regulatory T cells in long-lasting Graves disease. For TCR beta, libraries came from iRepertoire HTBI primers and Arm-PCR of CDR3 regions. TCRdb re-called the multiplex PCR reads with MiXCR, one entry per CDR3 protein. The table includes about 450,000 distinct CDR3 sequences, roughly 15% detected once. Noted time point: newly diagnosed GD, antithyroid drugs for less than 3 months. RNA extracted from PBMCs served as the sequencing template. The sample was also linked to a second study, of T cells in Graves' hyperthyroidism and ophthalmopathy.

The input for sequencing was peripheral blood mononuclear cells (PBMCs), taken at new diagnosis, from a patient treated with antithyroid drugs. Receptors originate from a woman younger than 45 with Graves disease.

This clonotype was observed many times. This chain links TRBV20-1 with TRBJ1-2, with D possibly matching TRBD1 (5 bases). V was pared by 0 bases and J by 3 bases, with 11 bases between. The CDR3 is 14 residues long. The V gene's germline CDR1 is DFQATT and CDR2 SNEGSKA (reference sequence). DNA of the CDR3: TGCAGTGCTAGAGATGCAGGGAGTGACTATGGCTACACCTTC. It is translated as CSARDAGSDYGYTF.

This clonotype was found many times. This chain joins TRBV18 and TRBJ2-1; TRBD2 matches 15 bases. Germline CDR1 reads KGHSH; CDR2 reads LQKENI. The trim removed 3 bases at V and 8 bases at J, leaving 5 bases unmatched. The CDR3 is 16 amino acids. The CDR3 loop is CASSPRGLAGGHEQFF. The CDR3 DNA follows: TGTGCCAGCTCACCTAGGGGACTAGCGGGAGGTCATGAGCAGTTCTTC. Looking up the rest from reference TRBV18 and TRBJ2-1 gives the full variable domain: NAGVMQNPRHLVRRRGQEARLRCSPMKGHSHVYWYRQLPEEGLKFMVYLQKENIIDESGMPKERFSAEFPKEGPSILRIQQVVRGDSAAYFCASSPRGLAGGHEQFFGPGTRLTVL.

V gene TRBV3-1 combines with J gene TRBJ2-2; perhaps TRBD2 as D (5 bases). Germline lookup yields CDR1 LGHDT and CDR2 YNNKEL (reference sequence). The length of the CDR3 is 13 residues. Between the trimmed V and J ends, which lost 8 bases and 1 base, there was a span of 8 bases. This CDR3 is CASLAGNTGELFF. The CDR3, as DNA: TGTGCCAGCTTGGCGGGGAACACCGGGGAGCTGTTTTTT.

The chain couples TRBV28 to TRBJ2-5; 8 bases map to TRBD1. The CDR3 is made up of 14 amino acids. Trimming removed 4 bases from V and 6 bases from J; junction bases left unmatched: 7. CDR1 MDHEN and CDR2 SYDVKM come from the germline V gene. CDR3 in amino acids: CASSWRQGMQTQYF. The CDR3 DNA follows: TGTGCCAGCAGTTGGAGACAGGGGATGCAGACCCAGTACTTC.

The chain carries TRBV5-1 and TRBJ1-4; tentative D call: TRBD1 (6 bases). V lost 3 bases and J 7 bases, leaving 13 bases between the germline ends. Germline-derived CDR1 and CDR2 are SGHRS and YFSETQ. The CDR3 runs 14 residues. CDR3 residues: CASSYRGAGEKLFF. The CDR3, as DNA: TGCGCCAGCAGCTATAGGGGGGCTGGTGAAAAACTGTTTTTT.

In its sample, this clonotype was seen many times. The CDR3 DNA is TGTGCCAGCAGCCCCAACAGGAGACAAGAGACCCAGTACTTC. It is translated as CASSPNRRQETQYF. The chain carries TRBV11-2 and TRBJ2-5, with D possibly being TRBD1 (5 bases). V was trimmed by 5 bases and J by 2 bases, leaving 12 bases between them. CDR1 SGHAT and CDR2 FQNNGV come from the germline V gene. CDR3 size: 14 residues.

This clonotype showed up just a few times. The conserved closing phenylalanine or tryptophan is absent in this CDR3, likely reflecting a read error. Written as DNA, the CDR3 is TGTGCCAGCAGTTACTCGCAGGGTGGGACTAATGAAAAACTGTTTCTT. It translates to CASSYSQGGTNEKLFL. The rearrangement links TRBV6-6 to TRBJ1-4; perhaps TRBD1 as D (5 bases). The CDR3 runs to 16 residues. Per the germline V gene, CDR1 is MNHNY and CDR2 is SVGAGI (reference sequence). V dropped 0 bases and J dropped 2 bases, with 10 bases sitting between them.

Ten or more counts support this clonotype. Written as DNA, the CDR3 is TGTGCCAGCAGTTGGGATCTAAGTTCACCCCTCCACTTT. Residues: CASSWDLSSPLHF. The chain joins TRBV12-3 or TRBV12-4 to TRBJ1-6; D is ambiguous. V gave up 4 bases and J gave up 9 bases, with 10 bases separating them. The CDR3 runs 13 residues.

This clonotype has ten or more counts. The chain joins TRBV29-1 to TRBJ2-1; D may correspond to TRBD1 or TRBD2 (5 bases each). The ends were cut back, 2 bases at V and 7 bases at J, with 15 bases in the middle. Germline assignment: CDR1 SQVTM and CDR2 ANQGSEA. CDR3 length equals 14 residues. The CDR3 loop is CSVESGGAGNEQFF. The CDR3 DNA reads TGCAGCGTTGAATCGGGTGGGGCGGGTAATGAGCAGTTCTTC.

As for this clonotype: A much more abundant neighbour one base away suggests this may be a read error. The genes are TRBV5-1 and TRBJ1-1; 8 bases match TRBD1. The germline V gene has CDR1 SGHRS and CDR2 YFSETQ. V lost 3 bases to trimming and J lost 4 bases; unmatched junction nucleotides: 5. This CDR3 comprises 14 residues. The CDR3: CASSSDTGGTEAFF. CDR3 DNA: TGCGCCAGCAGCTCGGACACAGGGGGCACTGAAGCTTTCTTT.

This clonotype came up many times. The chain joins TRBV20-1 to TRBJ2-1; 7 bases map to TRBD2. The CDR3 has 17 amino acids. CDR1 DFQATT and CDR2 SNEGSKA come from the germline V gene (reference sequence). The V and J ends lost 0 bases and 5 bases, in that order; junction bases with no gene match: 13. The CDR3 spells CSAREWGWRTRNNEQFF. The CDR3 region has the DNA TGCAGTGCTAGAGAGTGGGGGTGGAGGACTAGAAACAATGAGCAGTTCTTC.

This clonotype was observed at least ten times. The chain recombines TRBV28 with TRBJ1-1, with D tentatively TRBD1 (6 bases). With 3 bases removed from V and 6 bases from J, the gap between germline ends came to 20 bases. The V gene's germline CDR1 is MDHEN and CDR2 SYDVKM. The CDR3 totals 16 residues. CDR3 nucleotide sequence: TGTGCCAGCAGTTTTATTTGGGGGACACCCCGGTCTGAAGCTTTCTTT. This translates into CASSFIWGTPRSEAFF.

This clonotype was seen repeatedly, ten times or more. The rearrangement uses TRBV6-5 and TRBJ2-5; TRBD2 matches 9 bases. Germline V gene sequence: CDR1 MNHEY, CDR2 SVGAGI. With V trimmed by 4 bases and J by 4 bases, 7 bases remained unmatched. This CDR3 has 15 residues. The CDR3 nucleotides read TGTGCCAGCAGTTTTGCTAGCGGGAAAAGAGAGACCCAGTACTTC. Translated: CASSFASGKRETQYF.

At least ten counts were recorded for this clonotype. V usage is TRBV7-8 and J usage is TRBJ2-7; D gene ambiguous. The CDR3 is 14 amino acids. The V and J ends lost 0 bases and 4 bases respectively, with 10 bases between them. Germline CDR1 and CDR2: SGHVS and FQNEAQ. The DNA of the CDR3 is TGTGCCAGCAGCTTAGCGTTGTATGGATACGAGCAGTACTTC. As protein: CASSLALYGYEQYF.